These 10 T cell receptor beta chains were sequenced from one sample in a study of Ad26.COV2.S vaccination and SARS-CoV-2 variants. Documented treatment: over 15 received Ad26.COV2.S at low or high dose, single or two shots; 5 received placebo; per-sample allocation not given. Material that was analyzed had been drawn on day 63 after the first vaccine or placebo injection. Sequenced by immunoSEQ multiplex PCR; TCRdb stores in-frame clones only, minus some. The data hold a few hundred thousand clones, with 80% to 90% observed a single time. The starting material was peripheral blood, obtained in a trial of Ad26.COV2.S vaccine versus placebo. The receptors stem from a person between 18 and 59 years old who received the Ad26.COV2.S COVID-19 vaccine or a placebo.

CDR3 protein: CASSLLLPGLAAYNEQFF. The DNA of the CDR3 is TGTGCCAGCAGTTTACTCCTCCCGGGACTAGCGGCCTACAATGAGCAGTTCTTC. V usage is TRBV27 and J usage is TRBJ2-1; 11 nucleotides agree with TRBD2. The CDR3 sequence is 18 residues long. Germline V CDR1 and CDR2: MNHEY, SMNVEV (reference sequence). V dropped 2 bases and J dropped 2; count of bases not matched to a gene: 8.

The V and J genes are TRBV6-1 and TRBJ1-1; 8 bases are a match to TRBD1. J lost 6 bases, V lost 0 bases, and 6 bases had no gene match. This CDR3 is built from 15 residues. Germline CDR1 is MNHNS and CDR2 is SASEGT. The CDR3 loop is CASSEAWQGAAEAFF. CDR3 in DNA: TGTGCCAGCAGTGAAGCGTGGCAGGGGGCCGCTGAAGCTTTCTTT.

This chain uses TRBV9 with TRBJ2-2; possibly TRBD2 for D (6 bases). Germline CDR1 reads SGDLS; CDR2 reads YYNGEE. This CDR3 is 16 amino acids long. V gave up 2 bases and J gave up 9 bases, with 20 bases separating them. The CDR3 DNA reads as TGTGCCAGCAGCGTCTCAAAGGAGGGACTCAGCAGGGAGCTGTTTTTT. This sequence encodes CASSVSKEGLSRELFF.

The rearrangement joins TRBV7-8 to TRBJ1-6, with a possible D match to TRBD1 (6 bases). CDR1 and CDR2 from the germline V gene are SGHVS and FQNEAQ. This CDR3 has 15 amino acids. V was trimmed by 1 base and J by 8 bases, leaving 12 bases between them. CDR3 residues: CASSLDMGAYSPLHF. CDR3 nucleotides: TGTGCCAGCAGCTTAGATATGGGGGCTTATTCACCCCTCCACTTT. Looking up the rest from reference TRBV7-8 and TRBJ1-6 gives the full variable domain: GAGVSQSPRYKVAKRGQDVALRCDPISGHVSLFWYQQALGQGPEFLTYFQNEAQLDKSGLPSDRFFAERPEGSVSTLKIQRTQQEDSAVYLCASSLDMGAYSPLHFGNGTRLTVT.

The chain is built from TRBV24-1 and TRBJ2-7; D is possibly TRBD1 (6 bases). The V gene lost 7 bases and the J gene lost 2 bases, with 11 bases spanning the gap. Per germline, CDR1 KGHDR and CDR2 SFDVKD. The CDR3 loop spans 13 amino acids. The CDR3 sequence: CATSGDNAYEQYF. CDR3 sequence (DNA): TGTGCCACCAGCGGGGACAACGCCTACGAGCAGTACTTC.

On this clone itself: Other DNA sequences within the sample encode an identical CDR3. The chain carries TRBV12-3 or TRBV12-4 and TRBJ1-1; no clear D. Trimming took 6 bases from V and 0 from J, leaving 5 bases between them. The CDR3 consists of 12 residues. CDR3 protein: CASSLMNTEAFF. The CDR3 DNA sequence: TGTGCCAGCAGCCTCATGAACACTGAAGCTTTCTTT.

CDR3 loop: CASSQDLAGGVQFF. The CDR3 bases are TGCGCCAGCAGCCAAGACCTAGCGGGGGGCGTTCAGTTCTTC. The chain joins TRBV4-3 to TRBJ2-7, with 11 bases fitting TRBD2. The end of the DNA fits TRBJ2-1 better, so the J call may be wrong. This CDR3 region has 14 residues. Germline-derived CDR1 and CDR2 are LGHNA and YSLEER.

The V and J genes are TRBV7-2 and TRBJ2-7; tentative D call: TRBD1 (5 bases). Germline CDR1 SGHTA, CDR2 FQGNSA. CDR3 length: 13 residues. The V and J ends lost 5 bases and 3 bases respectively, with 11 bases between them. The CDR3: CASSVGARYEQYF. The CDR3 DNA reads as TGTGCCAGCAGCGTAGGGGCCCGCTACGAGCAGTACTTC.

The chain combines TRBV9 with TRBJ2-2; a possible D gene is TRBD1 (5 bases). Per germline, CDR1 SGDLS and CDR2 YYNGEE. V lost 4 bases to trimming and J lost 6 bases, with 19 bases between them. The CDR3 extends over 16 amino acids. The CDR3 spells CASSPQQAGTSGELFF. CDR3 coding DNA: TGTGCCAGCAGCCCCCAACAGGCTGGCACATCCGGGGAGCTGTTTTTT. The full variable domain, completed using reference TRBV9 and TRBJ2-2, is DSGVTQTPKHLITATGQRVTLRCSPRSGDLSVYWYQQSLDQGLQFLIQYYNGEERAKGNILERFSAQQFPDLHSELNLSSLELGDSALYFCASSPQQAGTSGELFFGEGSRLTVL.

This clone appeared a few times. The chain couples TRBV7-9 to TRBJ1-4; possible D gene TRBD1, 6 bases. V lost 6 bases and J lost 4, with 12 bases in between. CDR1 SEHNR and CDR2 FQNEAQ come from the germline V gene (reference sequence). The CDR3 is 14 amino acids. The CDR3 DNA is TGTGCCAGCAGACCGGACAGACTTAATGAAAAACTGTTTTTT. Translation: CASRPDRLNEKLFF. The complete variable domain, with remaining parts taken from reference TRBV7-9 and TRBJ1-4, reads DTGVSQNPRHKITKRGQNVTFRCDPISEHNRLYWYRQTLGQGPEFLTYFQNEAQLEKSRLLSDRFSAERPKGSFSTLEIQRTEQGDSAMYLCASRPDRLNEKLFFGSGTQLSVL.